The sequence of this TCR beta chain was determined in a study of blood T cell repertoires in COVID-19. Here immunoSEQ multiplex PCR was the method, and the copy in TCRdb shows in-frame clones only, minus some. Found here are tens of thousands of clones, about 86% of them singletons; the top ten hold around 5%. Germline loops: CDR1 SGHKS, CDR2 YYEKEE (reference sequence). Trimming took 3 bases from V and 4 from J; bases not matched to a gene: 1. The length of the CDR3 is 13 residues. V is TRBV5-5 and J is TRBJ1-5, with 7 bases lining up with TRBD1. Material for sequencing was peripheral blood. The sequence was obtained from a man aged 45-65 years with active COVID-19. The CDR3 region has the DNA TGTGCCAGCAGCTCGACAGGGAATCAGCCCCAGCATTTT. This codes for CASSSTGNQPQHF.